This T cell receptor beta chain was observed in a study of blood T cells in healthy people across ages. It was with a sample-barcoded 5' primer and a J-beta primer mix that a second PCR of about 6 to 11 cycles was run. Each cDNA molecule carried a tag from a template-switch adaptor that contained 12 random nucleotides. TCRdb reprocessed the 5' RACE reads via MiXCR and lists one record per CDR3 protein. The sample records over 600,000 distinct CDR3 sequences, around 50% being singletons. The V gene's germline CDR1 is KGHSH and CDR2 LQKENI. The V segment lost 3 bases and the J segment 4 bases; nucleotides outside the gene matches: 6. CDR3 size: 15 residues.

The TCR comes from a man aged 40-49 years in good health. V is TRBV18 and J is TRBJ2-1; 7 bases are shared with TRBD1. Input material: blood. In DNA form, the CDR3 reads TGTGCCAGCTCACCCGGGGACAGACGATACAATGAGCAGTTCTTC. Protein: CASSPGDRRYNEQFF.